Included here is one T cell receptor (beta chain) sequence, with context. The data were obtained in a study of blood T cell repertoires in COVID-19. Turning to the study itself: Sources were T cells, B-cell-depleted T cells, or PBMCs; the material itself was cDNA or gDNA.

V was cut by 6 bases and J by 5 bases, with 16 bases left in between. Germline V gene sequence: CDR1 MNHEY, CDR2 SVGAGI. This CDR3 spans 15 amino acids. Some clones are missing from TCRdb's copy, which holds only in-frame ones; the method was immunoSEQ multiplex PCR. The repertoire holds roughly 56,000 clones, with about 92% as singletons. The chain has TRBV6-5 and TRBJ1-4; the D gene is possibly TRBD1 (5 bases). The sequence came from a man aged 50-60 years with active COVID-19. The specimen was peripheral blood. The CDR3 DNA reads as TGTGCCAGCAGCCCCAACCCGGCAGGGAATGAAAAACTGTTTTTT. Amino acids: CASSPNPAGNEKLFF.